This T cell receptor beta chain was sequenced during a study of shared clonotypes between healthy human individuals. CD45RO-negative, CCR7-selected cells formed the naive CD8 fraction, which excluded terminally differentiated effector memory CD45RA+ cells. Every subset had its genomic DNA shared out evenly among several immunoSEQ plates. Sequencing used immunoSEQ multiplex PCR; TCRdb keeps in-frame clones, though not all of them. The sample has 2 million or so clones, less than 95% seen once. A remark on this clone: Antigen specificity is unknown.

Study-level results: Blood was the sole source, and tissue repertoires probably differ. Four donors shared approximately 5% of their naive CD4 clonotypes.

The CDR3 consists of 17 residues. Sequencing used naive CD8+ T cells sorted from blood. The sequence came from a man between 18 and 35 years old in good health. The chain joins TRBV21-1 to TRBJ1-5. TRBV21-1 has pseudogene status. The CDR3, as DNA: TGTGCCAGCAGCCTGACTGGTGGGTGTAAGCGCAATCAGCCCCAGCATTTT. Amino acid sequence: CASSLTGGCKRNQPQHF.